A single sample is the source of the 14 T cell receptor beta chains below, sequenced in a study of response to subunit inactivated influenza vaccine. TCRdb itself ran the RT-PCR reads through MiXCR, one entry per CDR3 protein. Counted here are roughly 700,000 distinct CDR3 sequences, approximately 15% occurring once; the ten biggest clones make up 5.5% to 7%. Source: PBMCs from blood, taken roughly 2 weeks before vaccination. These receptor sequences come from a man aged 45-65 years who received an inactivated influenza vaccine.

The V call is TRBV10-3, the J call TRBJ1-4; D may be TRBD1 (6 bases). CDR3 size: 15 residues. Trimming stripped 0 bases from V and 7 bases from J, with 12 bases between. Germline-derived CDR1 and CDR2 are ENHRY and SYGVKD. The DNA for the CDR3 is TGTGCCATCAGTGAGTCTGGGACACGGGGTGAAAAACTGTTTTTT. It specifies CAISESGTRGEKLFF.

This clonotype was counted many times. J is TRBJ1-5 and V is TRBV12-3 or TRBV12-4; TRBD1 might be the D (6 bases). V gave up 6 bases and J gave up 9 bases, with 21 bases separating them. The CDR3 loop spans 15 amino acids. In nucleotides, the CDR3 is TGTGCCAGCAGACAAGAAGGGGGTGCGTTTGGGCCCCAGCATTTT. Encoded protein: CASRQEGGAFGPQHF.

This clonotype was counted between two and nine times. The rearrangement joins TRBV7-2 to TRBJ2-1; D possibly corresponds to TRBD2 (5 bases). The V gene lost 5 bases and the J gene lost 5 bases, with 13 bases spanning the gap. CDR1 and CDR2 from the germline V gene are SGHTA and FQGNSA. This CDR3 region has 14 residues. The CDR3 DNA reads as TGTGCCAGCAGCACCCCCTACGGGGACAATGAGCAGTTCTTC. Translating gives CASSTPYGDNEQFF.

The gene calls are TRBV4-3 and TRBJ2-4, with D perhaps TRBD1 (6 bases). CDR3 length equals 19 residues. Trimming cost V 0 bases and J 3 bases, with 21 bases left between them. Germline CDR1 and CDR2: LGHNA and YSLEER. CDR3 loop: CASSQDLQGNGVGKNIQYF. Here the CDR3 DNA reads TGCGCCAGCAGCCAAGATCTCCAGGGGAATGGAGTCGGCAAAAACATTCAGTACTTC.

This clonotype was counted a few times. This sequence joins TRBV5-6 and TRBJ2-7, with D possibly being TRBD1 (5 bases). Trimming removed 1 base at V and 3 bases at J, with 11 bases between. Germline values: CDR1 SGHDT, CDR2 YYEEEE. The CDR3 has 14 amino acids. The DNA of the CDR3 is TGTGCCAGCAGCTTGTGGCAGGGAAACTACGAGCAGTACTTC. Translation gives CASSLWQGNYEQYF.

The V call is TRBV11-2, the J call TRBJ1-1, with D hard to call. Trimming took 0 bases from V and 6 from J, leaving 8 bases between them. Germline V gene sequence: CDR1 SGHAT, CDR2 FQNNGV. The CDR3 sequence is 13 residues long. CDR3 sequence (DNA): TGTGCCAGCAGCTTAGATCGCTCTGCTGAAGCTTTCTTT. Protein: CASSLDRSAEAFF.

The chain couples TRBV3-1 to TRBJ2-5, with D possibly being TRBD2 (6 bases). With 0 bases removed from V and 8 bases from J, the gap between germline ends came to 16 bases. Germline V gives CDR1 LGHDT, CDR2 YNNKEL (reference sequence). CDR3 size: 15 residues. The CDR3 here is CASSQEFGGAATQYF. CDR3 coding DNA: TGTGCCAGCAGCCAAGAGTTTGGCGGGGCCGCTACCCAGTACTTC.

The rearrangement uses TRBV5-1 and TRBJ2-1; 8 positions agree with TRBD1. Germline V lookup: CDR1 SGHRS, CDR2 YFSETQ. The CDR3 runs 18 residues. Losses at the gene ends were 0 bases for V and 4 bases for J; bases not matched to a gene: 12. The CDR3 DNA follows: TGCGCCAGCAGCTTGGGAATAGTTGGGACAGGAGATTACAATGAGCAGTTCTTC. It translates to CASSLGIVGTGDYNEQFF.

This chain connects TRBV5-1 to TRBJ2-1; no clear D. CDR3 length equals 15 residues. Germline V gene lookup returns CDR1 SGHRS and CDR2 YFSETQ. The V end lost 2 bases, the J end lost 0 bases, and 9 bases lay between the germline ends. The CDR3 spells CASSFGPSSYNEQFF. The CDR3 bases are TGCGCCAGCAGCTTCGGCCCGAGCTCCTACAATGAGCAGTTCTTC.

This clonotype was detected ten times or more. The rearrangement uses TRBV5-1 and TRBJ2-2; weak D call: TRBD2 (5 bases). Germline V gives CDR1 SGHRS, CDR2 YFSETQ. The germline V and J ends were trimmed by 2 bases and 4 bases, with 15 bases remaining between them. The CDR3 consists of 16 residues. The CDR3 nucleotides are TGCGCCAGCAGCTTCAACATGGATCGGGGCACCGGGGAGCTGTTTTTT. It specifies CASSFNMDRGTGELFF. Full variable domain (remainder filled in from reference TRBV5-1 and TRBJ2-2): KAGVTQTPRYLIKTRGQQVTLSCSPISGHRSVSWYQQTPGQGLQFLFEYFSETQRNKGNFPGRFSGRQFSNSRSEMNVSTLELGDSALYLCASSFNMDRGTGELFFGEGSRLTVL.

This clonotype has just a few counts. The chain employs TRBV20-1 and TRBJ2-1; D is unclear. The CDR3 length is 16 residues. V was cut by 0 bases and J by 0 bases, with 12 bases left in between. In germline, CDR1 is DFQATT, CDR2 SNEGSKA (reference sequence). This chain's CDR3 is CSARDNSRSSYNEQFF. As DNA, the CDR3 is TGCAGTGCTAGAGATAACTCGCGCAGCTCCTACAATGAGCAGTTCTTC.

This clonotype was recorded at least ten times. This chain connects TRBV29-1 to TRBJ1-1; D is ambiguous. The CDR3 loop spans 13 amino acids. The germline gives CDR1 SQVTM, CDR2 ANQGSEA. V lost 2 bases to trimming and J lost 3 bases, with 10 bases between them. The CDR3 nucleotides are TGCAGCGTTGAAATTATGAGTGACACTGAAGCTTTCTTT. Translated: CSVEIMSDTEAFF.

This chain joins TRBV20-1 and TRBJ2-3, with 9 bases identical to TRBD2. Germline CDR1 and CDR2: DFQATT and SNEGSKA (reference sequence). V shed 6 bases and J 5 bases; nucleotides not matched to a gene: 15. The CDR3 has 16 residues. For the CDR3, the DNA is TGCAGTGCCTCCGAGTTGGCGGGAGGGCCAGGAGATACGCAGTATTTT. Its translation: CSASELAGGPGDTQYF.

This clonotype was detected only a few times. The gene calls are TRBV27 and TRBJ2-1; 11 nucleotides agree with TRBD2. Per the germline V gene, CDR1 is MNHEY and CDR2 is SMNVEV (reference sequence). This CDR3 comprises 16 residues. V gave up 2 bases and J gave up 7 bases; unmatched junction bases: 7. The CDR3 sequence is CASSLVGSGGANEQFF. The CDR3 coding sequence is TGTGCCAGCAGTTTAGTCGGTAGCGGGGGGGCAAATGAGCAGTTCTTC.